This T cell receptor (beta chain) derives from a study of CD8+ T cells in alopecia areata. Whole-study context: Treated patients swallowed 5 to 10 mg of oral tofacitinib twice daily.

V shed 0 bases and J shed 4 bases, with 11 bases lying between them. In germline, CDR1 is SGHRS, CDR2 YFSETQ. This CDR3 has 14 amino acids. The authors sorted CD4+ and CD8+ T cells from PBMCs. Investigators isolated RNA and reverse transcribed it into cDNA to act as the sequencing template. Produced via immunoSEQ multiplex PCR; TCRdb's table is partial and in-frame only. The repertoire holds approximately 63,000 clones, with approximately 61% as singletons. The chain uses TRBV5-1 and TRBJ2-7; D is ambiguous. This sequence originates from a human donor with alopecia areata. The sample in question was CD8+ T cells sorted from blood, obtained at week 0. The CDR3 DNA reads as TGCGCCAGCAGCTTGGGGTCGGGCGCTTACGAGCAGTACTTC. This codes for CASSLGSGAYEQYF.